Presented here are 13 T cell receptor beta chains from one specimen sequenced in a study of shared clonotypes between healthy human individuals. The data were produced by immunoSEQ multiplex PCR, yet TCRdb's version contains in-frame clones alone and is incomplete. Here the sample spans millions of clones, approximately 94% being singletons. CD8 cells regarded as naive lacked CD45RO, were positively chosen for CCR7, and omitted terminally differentiated effector memory CD45RA+ cells. The sequencing input was naive CD8+ T cells from PBMCs. These receptors were obtained from a man younger than 30 in good health. Some clones in this sample may be carry-over from other donors' samples.

Here the CDR3 DNA reads TGCGCCAGCAGCTTGGGACAGCTTGGGGGCACTGAAGCTTTCTTT. It is translated as CASSLGQLGGTEAFF. J is TRBJ1-1 and V is TRBV5-1; TRBD1 is a possible D gene (5 bases). The germline V and J ends were trimmed by 0 bases and 4 bases, with 13 bases remaining between them. The CDR3 is made up of 15 amino acids. Germline CDR1 SGHRS, CDR2 YFSETQ. Variable domain in full (rest from reference TRBV5-1 and TRBJ1-1): KAGVTQTPRYLIKTRGQQVTLSCSPISGHRSVSWYQQTPGQGLQFLFEYFSETQRNKGNFPGRFSGRQFSNSRSEMNVSTLELGDSALYLCASSLGQLGGTEAFFGQGTRLTVV.

This clone was counted only a few times. J is TRBJ1-2 and V is TRBV29-1, with D maybe TRBD1 (6 bases). The CDR3 consists of 13 residues. The V gene's germline CDR1 is SQVTM and CDR2 ANQGSEA. V was clipped by 7 bases and J by 6 bases, with 18 bases between them. CDR3 nucleotide sequence: TGCAGCGCCCTGCTTGCAGGGGAGGATGGCTACACCTTC. Amino acids: CSALLAGEDGYTF.

J is TRBJ2-1 and V is TRBV19; D call uncertain. Per the germline V gene, CDR1 is LNHDA and CDR2 is SQIVND (reference sequence). V lost 0 bases to trimming and J lost 0 bases, with 9 bases between them. CDR3 length: 16 residues. The CDR3 sequence is CASSIEGLSSYNEQFF. In nucleotides, the CDR3 is TGTGCCAGTAGTATAGAAGGTTTGAGCTCCTACAATGAGCAGTTCTTC. Using reference TRBV19 and TRBJ2-1 for the parts outside the CDR3, the full variable domain is DGGITQSPKYLFRKEGQNVTLSCEQNLNHDAMYWYRQDPGQGLRLIYYSQIVNDFQKGDIAEGYSVSREKKESFPLTVTSAQKNPTAFYLCASSIEGLSSYNEQFFGPGTRLTVL.

The chain carries TRBV7-3 and TRBJ2-1; TRBD2 is a possible D gene (5 bases). The V gene's germline CDR1 is SGHTA and CDR2 FQGTGA. This CDR3 has 18 residues. V lost 1 base, J lost 4 bases, and 20 bases lay in between. CDR3 DNA sequence: TGTGCCAGCAGCTTAAGGGGTCTAGCTGGAGAGGGATACAATGAGCAGTTCTTC. Residues: CASSLRGLAGEGYNEQFF.

The chain is built from TRBV15 and TRBJ2-7, with D possibly TRBD2 on 6 matching bases. The CDR3 spans 16 residues. Between the trimmed V and J ends, which lost 3 bases and 1 base, there was a span of 16 bases. Germline CDR1 and CDR2: LNHNV and YYDKDF (reference sequence). CDR3 nucleotide sequence: TGTGCCACCAGCAGGGGCTGGAGGGAAGGGTCCTACGAGCAGTACTTC. Its translation is CATSRGWREGSYEQYF.

This chain connects TRBV10-3 to TRBJ2-3; 9 nucleotides agree with TRBD2. The CDR3 contains 19 residues. The V segment lost 0 bases and the J segment 4 bases; nucleotides outside the gene matches: 14. From germline, CDR1 is ENHRY and CDR2 SYGVKD. CDR3 in amino acids: CAISESRLAGPGAPDTQYF. CDR3 bases: TGTGCCATCAGTGAGTCGAGGCTAGCGGGACCTGGGGCCCCAGATACGCAGTATTTT.

This clone has a handful of counts. The same CDR3 is also encoded by other DNA sequences in this sample. This chain uses TRBV19 with TRBJ1-1; D call uncertain. V was clipped by 7 bases and J by 1 base, with 7 bases between them. This CDR3 comprises 12 residues. Looked up from germline, CDR1 is LNHDA and CDR2 is SQIVND (reference sequence). The CDR3 here is CASTGPNTEAFF. The CDR3 DNA reads TGTGCCAGTACCGGGCCGAACACTGAAGCTTTCTTT. The full variable domain, rest sourced from reference TRBV19 and TRBJ1-1, is DGGITQSPKYLFRKEGQNVTLSCEQNLNHDAMYWYRQDPGQGLRLIYYSQIVNDFQKGDIAEGYSVSREKKESFPLTVTSAQKNPTAFYLCASTGPNTEAFFGQGTRLTVV.

The V gene is TRBV27, the J gene TRBJ2-1; 12 positions match TRBD2. Losses at the gene ends were 4 bases for V and 0 bases for J; bases not matched to a gene: 13. Germline loops: CDR1 MNHEY, CDR2 SMNVEV (reference sequence). The CDR3 is made up of 20 amino acids. This CDR3 reads CASSSLTSGSFGSSYNEQFF. The CDR3 DNA is TGTGCCAGCAGTTCCTTGACTAGCGGGAGTTTTGGGAGCTCCTACAATGAGCAGTTCTTC.

Only one count was recorded for this clone. The CDR3 DNA is TGTGCCACCAGTACAGGGGGCGCGGATGGCTACACCTTC. Encoded protein: CATSTGGADGYTF. The V call is TRBV15, the J call TRBJ1-2, with 9 bases fitting TRBD1. CDR1 and CDR2 from the germline V gene are LNHNV and YYDKDF (reference sequence). The CDR3 is made up of 13 amino acids. V gave up 6 bases and J gave up 6 bases; unmatched junction bases: 5.

The rearrangement links TRBV7-3 to TRBJ2-4; D is unclear. The CDR3 length is 14 residues. CDR1 and CDR2 from the germline V gene are SGHTA and FQGTGA. V dropped 6 bases and J dropped 7 bases, with 16 bases sitting between them. The CDR3 region has the DNA TGTGCCAGCAGTTCCGTAGGCCAAGCGAACATTCAGTACTTC. Protein sequence: CASSSVGQANIQYF.

This clone showed up just once. This chain connects TRBV7-9 to TRBJ2-7; the D gene is possibly TRBD1 (6 bases). The CDR3 loop spans 15 amino acids. Germline CDR1 reads SEHNR; CDR2 reads FQNEAQ (reference sequence). Deletions cut 5 bases from V and 0 bases from J, with 14 bases between. In nucleotides, the CDR3 is TGTGCCAGCAGCAAACCGGGACACTCCTCCTACGAGCAGTACTTC. Translating it yields CASSKPGHSSYEQYF.

J is TRBJ1-2 and V is TRBV29-1; D unresolved. V lost 1 base and J lost 3, with 6 bases in between. The CDR3 spans 12 residues. Germline loops: CDR1 SQVTM, CDR2 ANQGSEA. Here the CDR3 reads CSVEARDYGYTF. CDR3 DNA: TGCAGCGTTGAAGCTAGAGACTATGGCTACACCTTC.

This clone was seen a single time. V is TRBV4-1 and J is TRBJ2-2; 8 bases are a match to TRBD2. This CDR3 spans 14 amino acids. The V segment lost 5 bases and the J segment 4 bases; nucleotides outside the gene matches: 3. Per the germline V gene, CDR1 is MGHRA and CDR2 is YSYEKL. CDR3 in DNA: TGCGCCAGCAGCTCGAGCGGGGGCACCGGGGAGCTGTTTTTT. Translating it yields CASSSSGGTGELFF.